These T cell receptor beta chains were read from a single sample in a study of cytomegalovirus exposure and HLA in healthy donors. Repertoires were generated with immunoSEQ multiplex PCR, while TCRdb's copy carries only in-frame clones and drops some. The data show some 150,000 clones, with approximately 79% seen just once and roughly 0.99% held by the top ten. The sequencing sample was made of PBMCs. The receptors derive from a male donor in good health and CMV-seronegative. CDR3s include the opening cysteine and the closing phenylalanine or tryptophan. D genes are given only for firm matches. Clone size appears in some rows only: once, few, many, or a class for an expanded clone.

TGTGCCAGCAGCTTAGAAGCGGCCCCACGCACTGAAGCTTTCTTT,CASSLEAAPRTEAFF,.,TRBJ1-1,TRBV13,once
TGTGCCTGGAGTGTAGGAGGTTTGTACAATGAGCAGTTCTTC,CAWSVGGLYNEQFF,.,TRBJ2-1,TRBV30,.
TGTGCCAGCAGCTTGGCGGACAATGAGCAGTACTTC,CASSLADNEQYF,.,TRBJ2-7,TRBV5-4,few
TGTGCCACCAGCAGAGATAGTGTCGGGGGTCAGCCCCAGCATTTT,CATSRDSVGGQPQHF,.,TRBJ1-5,TRBV15,.
TGTGCCACCAGCAGAGATCGGGGATCTGGAAACACCATATATTTT,CATSRDRGSGNTIYF,.,TRBJ1-3,TRBV15,once
TGTGCCAGCAGCTTAGCGGGGAGAAACCGCGATAATTCACCCCTCCACTTT,CASSLAGRNRDNSPLHF,.,TRBJ1-6,TRBV7-2,once
TGTGCCAGCAGTTGGGGAGGTCTACAGAACACTGAAGCTTTCTTT,CASSWGGLQNTEAFF,.,TRBJ1-1,TRBV28,.
TGTGCCAGCAGCGAGGGGGCCGGGACAGGGTGGGAAGATACGCAGTATTTT,CASSEGAGTGWEDTQYF,TRBD1,TRBJ2-3,TRBV5-4,.
TGTGCCACCAGCGGGGACAGGGCCTCCTACGAGCAGTACTTC,CATSGDRASYEQYF,TRBD1,TRBJ2-7,TRBV15,few
TGTGCCAGCAGCTTTGCAGGGCGAAATTCACCCCTCCACTTT,CASSFAGRNSPLHF,.,TRBJ1-6,TRBV7-9,once
TGTGCCAGCAGTGATGGTACAGACTATGGGTCCTATGGCTACACCTTC,CASSDGTDYGSYGYTF,.,TRBJ1-2,TRBV2,.
TGCGCCAGCAGCTCGGGACAGGGGCTCACCGGGGAGCTGTTTTTT,CASSSGQGLTGELFF,TRBD1,TRBJ2-2,TRBV5-1,once
TGTGCCAGCAGCTCCCCCCTCTTCACCGGGGAGCTGTTTTTT,CASSSPLFTGELFF,.,TRBJ2-2,TRBV7-9,.
TGTGCCAGCAGCCCTACAGGGGGATTCTATGGCTACACCTTC,CASSPTGGFYGYTF,TRBD1,TRBJ1-2,TRBV7-2,.
TGCAGTGCGGTAGCGGTGGATACGCAGTATTTT,CSAVAVDTQYF,.,TRBJ2-3,TRBV20-1,.
TGTGCCTGGAGTTCGGGGATGAGCACAGATACGCAGTATTTT,CAWSSGMSTDTQYF,.,TRBJ2-3,TRBV30,.
TGTGCCAGCAGCCAAGATTTATATAGGACAGCTAATTCACCCCTCCACTTT,CASSQDLYRTANSPLHF,.,TRBJ1-6,TRBV4-2,.
TGTGCCATCAGCACCCGCCTCAGACCCGCGGGTGAGACCCAGTACTTC,CAISTRLRPAGETQYF,.,TRBJ2-5,TRBV10-3,.
TGTGCCAGCAGCCCAAGGGACAGGGGGCCCTACGAGCAGTACTTC,CASSPRDRGPYEQYF,TRBD1,TRBJ2-7,TRBV5-4,.
TGTTCCAGCAGCCCCAAAGGGGGCAGGGCTGAAGCTTTCTTT,CSSSPKGGRAEAFF,TRBD1,TRBJ1-1,TRBV7-9,.
TGTGCCAGCAGCTTGGCCAGATTGAACACTGAAGCTTTCTTT,CASSLARLNTEAFF,.,TRBJ1-1,TRBV7-8,.
TGTGCTAGTGGTACCGAGAGCCACTCACCCCTCCACTTT,CASGTESHSPLHF,.,TRBJ1-6,TRBV12-5,.